This T cell receptor (beta chain) is from a study of cytomegalovirus exposure and HLA in healthy donors. This CDR3 region has 14 residues. CDR1 is SNHLY, CDR2 FYNNEI, per germline. Trimming removed 4 bases from V and 14 bases from J; junction bases left unmatched: 13. 13 Jbeta primers and 60 Vbeta primers were used for the PCR. In the original analysis: Some 11 million of the 60 million to 90 million unique TCR beta chains counted in a later analysis were shared. Here immunoSEQ multiplex PCR was the method, and the copy in TCRdb shows in-frame clones only, minus some. That table is the source of V, J and clone size, and D and trimming were worked out from the DNA. The data hold 160,000 or so clones, with roughly three quarters observed a single time. Study outcomes and limitations: A later analysis appeared to link common viral pathogens to several of the most significant clusters. A missense variant in DCLRE1C was later tied to TCR beta V- and J-gene trimming.

With respect to this clone: What it binds is unknown.

Each donor's status was that of a healthy bone marrow donor. The source is a man aged 18 to 29 in good health and CMV-seropositive. This chain connects TRBV2 to TRBJ2-4; 8 nucleotides line up with TRBD2. The sample was PBMCs. The DNA for the CDR3 is TGTGCCAGCAGTGTCGCTAGCGGGTATATGGAGGAGTACTTC. Translation gives CASSVASGYMEEYF.